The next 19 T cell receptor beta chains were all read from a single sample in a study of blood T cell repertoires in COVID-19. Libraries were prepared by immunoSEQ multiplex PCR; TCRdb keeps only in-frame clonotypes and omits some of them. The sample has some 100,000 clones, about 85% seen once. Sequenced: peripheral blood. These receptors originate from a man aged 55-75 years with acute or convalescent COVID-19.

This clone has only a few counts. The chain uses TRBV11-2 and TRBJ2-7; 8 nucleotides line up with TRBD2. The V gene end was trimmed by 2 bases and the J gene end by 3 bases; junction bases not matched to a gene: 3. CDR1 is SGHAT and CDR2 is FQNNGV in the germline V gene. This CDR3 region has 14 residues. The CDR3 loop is CASSLSGGLYEQYF. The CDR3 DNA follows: TGTGCCAGCAGCTTAAGCGGGGGACTCTACGAGCAGTACTTC.

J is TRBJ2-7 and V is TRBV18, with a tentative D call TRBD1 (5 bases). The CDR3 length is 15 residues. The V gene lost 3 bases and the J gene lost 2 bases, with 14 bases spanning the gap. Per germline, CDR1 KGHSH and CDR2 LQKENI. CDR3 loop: CASSPIRDRTYEQYF. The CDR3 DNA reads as TGTGCCAGCTCACCCATTCGCGACAGAACCTACGAGCAGTACTTC.

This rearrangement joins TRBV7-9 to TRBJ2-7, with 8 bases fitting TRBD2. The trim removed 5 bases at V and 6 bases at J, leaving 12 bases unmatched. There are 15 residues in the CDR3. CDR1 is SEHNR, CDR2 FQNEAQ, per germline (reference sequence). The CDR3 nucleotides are TGTGCCAGCAGCGCCGGCGGGACTAGGGGCTTCGAGCAGTACTTC. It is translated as CASSAGGTRGFEQYF.

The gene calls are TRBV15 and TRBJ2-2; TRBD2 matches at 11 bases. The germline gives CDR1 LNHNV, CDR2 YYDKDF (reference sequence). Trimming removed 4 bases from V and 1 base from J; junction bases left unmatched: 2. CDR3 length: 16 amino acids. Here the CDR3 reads CATSTTSGRNTGELFF. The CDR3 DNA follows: TGTGCCACCAGCACTACTAGCGGGAGGAACACCGGGGAGCTGTTTTTT. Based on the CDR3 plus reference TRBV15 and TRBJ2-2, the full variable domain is DAMVIQNPRYQVTQFGKPVTLSCSQTLNHNVMYWYQQKSSQAPKLLFHYYDKDFNNEADTPDNFQSRRPNTSFCFLDIRSPGLGDTAMYLCATSTTSGRNTGELFFGEGSRLTVL.

The CDR3 reads CATSRDNRGDTEAFF. The DNA of the CDR3 is TGTGCCACCAGCAGAGATAACAGGGGGGACACTGAAGCTTTCTTT. The V call is TRBV15, the J call TRBJ1-1, with TRBD1 identical over 8 bases. V gave up 0 bases and J gave up 3 bases; unmatched junction bases: 3. Per germline, CDR1 LNHNV and CDR2 YYDKDF (reference sequence). CDR3 length equals 15 residues.

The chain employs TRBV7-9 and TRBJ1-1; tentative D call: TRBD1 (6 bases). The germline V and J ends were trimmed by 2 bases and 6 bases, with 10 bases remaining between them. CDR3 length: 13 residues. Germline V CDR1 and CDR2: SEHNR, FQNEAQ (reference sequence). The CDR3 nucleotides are TGTGCCAGCAGCTTATCAGGGGTGGCTGAAGCTTTCTTT. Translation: CASSLSGVAEAFF.

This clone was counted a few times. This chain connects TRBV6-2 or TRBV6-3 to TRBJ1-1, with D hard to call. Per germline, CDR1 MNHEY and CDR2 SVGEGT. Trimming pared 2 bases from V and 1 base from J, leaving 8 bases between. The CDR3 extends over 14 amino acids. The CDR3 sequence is CASSYNIANTEAFF. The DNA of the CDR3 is TGTGCCAGCAGTTACAACATAGCGAACACTGAAGCTTTCTTT.

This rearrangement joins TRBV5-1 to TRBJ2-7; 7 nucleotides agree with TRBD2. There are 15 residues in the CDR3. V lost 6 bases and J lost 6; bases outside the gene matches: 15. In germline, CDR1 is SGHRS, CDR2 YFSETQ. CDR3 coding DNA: TGCGCCAGCAATTTGGACGGTCGATGGGGGGGCGAGCAGTACTTC. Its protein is CASNLDGRWGGEQYF.

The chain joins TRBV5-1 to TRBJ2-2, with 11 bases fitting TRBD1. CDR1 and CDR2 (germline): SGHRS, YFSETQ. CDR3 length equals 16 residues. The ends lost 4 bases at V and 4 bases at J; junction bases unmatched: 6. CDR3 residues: CASSPTGTGGTGELFF. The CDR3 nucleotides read TGCGCCAGCAGCCCAACCGGGACAGGGGGCACCGGGGAGCTGTTTTTT.

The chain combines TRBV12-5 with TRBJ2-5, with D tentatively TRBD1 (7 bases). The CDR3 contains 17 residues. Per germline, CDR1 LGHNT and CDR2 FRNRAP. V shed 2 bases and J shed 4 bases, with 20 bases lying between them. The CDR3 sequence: CASGLLRGTVGSETQYF. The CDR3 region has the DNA TGTGCTAGTGGTTTGTTACGGGGGACAGTGGGCTCAGAGACCCAGTACTTC. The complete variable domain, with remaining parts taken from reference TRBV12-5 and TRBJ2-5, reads DARVTQTPRHKVTEMGQEVTMRCQPILGHNTVFWYRQTMMQGLELLAYFRNRAPLDDSGMPKDRFSAEMPDATLATLKIQPSEPRDSAVYFCASGLLRGTVGSETQYFGPGTRLLVL.

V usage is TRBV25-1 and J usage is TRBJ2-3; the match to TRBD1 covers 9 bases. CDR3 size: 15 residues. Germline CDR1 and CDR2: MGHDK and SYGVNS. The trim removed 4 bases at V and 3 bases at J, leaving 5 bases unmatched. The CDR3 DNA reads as TGTGCCAGCAGTGCTGGGACAGGGAAAACAGATACGCAGTATTTT. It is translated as CASSAGTGKTDTQYF. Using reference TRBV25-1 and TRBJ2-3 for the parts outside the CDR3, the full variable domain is EADIYQTPRYLVIGTGKKITLECSQTMGHDKMYWYQQDPGMELHLIHYSYGVNSTEKGDLSSESTVSRIRTEHFPLTLESARPSHTSQYLCASSAGTGKTDTQYFGPGTRLTVL.

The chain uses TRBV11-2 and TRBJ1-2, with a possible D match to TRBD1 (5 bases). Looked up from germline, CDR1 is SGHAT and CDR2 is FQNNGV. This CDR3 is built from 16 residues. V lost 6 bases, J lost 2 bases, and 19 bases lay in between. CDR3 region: CASSRDPGNGNYGYTF. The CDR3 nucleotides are TGTGCCAGCAGTCGAGATCCAGGGAATGGGAACTATGGCTACACCTTC.

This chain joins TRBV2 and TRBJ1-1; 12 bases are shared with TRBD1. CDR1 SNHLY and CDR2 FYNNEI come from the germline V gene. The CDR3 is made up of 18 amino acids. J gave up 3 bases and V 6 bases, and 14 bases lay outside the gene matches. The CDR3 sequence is CASSKPGQGASRDTEAFF. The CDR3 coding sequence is TGTGCCAGCAGCAAACCGGGACAGGGGGCGTCGAGGGACACTGAAGCTTTCTTT.

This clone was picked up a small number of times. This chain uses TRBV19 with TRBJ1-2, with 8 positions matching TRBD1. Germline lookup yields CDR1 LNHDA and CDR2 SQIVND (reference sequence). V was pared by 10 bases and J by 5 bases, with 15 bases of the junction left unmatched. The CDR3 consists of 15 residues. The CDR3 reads CATLDRAEVWYGYTF. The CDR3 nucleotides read TGTGCCACCCTGGACAGGGCCGAAGTATGGTATGGCTACACCTTC.

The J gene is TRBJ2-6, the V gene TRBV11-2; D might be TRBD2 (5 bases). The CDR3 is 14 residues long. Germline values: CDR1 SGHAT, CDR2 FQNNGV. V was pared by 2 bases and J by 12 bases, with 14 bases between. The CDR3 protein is CASSLLVSAAVLTF. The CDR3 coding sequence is TGTGCCAGCAGCTTACTGGTTAGCGCCGCCGTCCTGACTTTC.

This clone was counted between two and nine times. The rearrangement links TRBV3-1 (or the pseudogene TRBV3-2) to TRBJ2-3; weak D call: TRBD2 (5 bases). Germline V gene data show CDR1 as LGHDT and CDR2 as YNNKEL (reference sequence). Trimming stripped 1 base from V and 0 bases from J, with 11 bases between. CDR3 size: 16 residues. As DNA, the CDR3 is TGTGCCAGCAGCCAAGGGGTTGAGCGGAGCACAGATACGCAGTATTTT. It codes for CASSQGVERSTDTQYF.

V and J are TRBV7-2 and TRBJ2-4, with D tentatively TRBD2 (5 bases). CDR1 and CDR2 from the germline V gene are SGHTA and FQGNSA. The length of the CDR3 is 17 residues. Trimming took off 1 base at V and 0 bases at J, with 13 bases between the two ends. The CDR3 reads CASSLGSYGLAKNIQYF. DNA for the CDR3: TGTGCCAGCAGCTTAGGGTCCTACGGACTAGCCAAAAACATTCAGTACTTC.

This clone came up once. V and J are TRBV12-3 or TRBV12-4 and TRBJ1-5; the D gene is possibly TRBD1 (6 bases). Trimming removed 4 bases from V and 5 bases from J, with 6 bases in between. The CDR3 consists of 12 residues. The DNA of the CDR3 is TGTGCCAGCAGTTACAGGGATCAGCCCCAGCATTTT. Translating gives CASSYRDQPQHF.

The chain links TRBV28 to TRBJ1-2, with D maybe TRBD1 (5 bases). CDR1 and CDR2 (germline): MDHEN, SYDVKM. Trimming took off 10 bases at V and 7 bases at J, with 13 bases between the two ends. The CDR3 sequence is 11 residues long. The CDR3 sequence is CATRGGFGYTF. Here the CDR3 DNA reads TGTGCCACCCGCGGGGGTTTTGGCTACACCTTC.